This T cell receptor beta chain was sequenced for a study of CD8 T cells in ankylosing spondylitis. Overall study findings and caveats: Typical of ankylosing spondylitis blood, it appeared, was a TCR beta motif of seven to nine highly homologous variants. Earlier work had already found some motif variants in reactive arthritis synovial fluid and blood. From matched ankylosing spondylitis synovial fluid, disease-linked clones were reportedly recovered at significantly enriched levels.

Trimming shortened V by 4 bases and J by 3 bases, and 13 bases separated the two germline ends. The CDR3 contains 14 residues. Germline V gene sequence: CDR1 SEHNR, CDR2 FQNEAQ (reference sequence). This clonotype was picked up a small number of times. Its cognate antigen is unknown. Quantitative 5'-RACE was performed with molecular barcodes, and it yielded the TCR beta libraries. TCRdb reprocessed the 5' RACE reads via MiXCR and lists one record per CDR3 protein. In the table there are roughly 60,000 distinct CDR3 sequences, about 6% of which are singletons. The specimen was synovial fluid, either unsorted or a sorted T cell fraction (not recorded which). The chain carries TRBV7-9 and TRBJ2-7; maybe TRBD2 (6 bases). The sequence derives from a male donor with ankylosing spondylitis. CDR3 bases: TGTGCCAGCAGCTCCCGGAGGGCCGGCTACGAGCAGTACTTC. Amino acid sequence: CASSSRRAGYEQYF. Complete variable domain (other parts from reference TRBV7-9 and TRBJ2-7): DTGVSQNPRHKITKRGQNVTFRCDPISEHNRLYWYRQTLGQGPEFLTYFQNEAQLEKSRLLSDRFSAERPKGSFSTLEIQRTEQGDSAMYLCASSSRRAGYEQYFGPGTRLTVT.